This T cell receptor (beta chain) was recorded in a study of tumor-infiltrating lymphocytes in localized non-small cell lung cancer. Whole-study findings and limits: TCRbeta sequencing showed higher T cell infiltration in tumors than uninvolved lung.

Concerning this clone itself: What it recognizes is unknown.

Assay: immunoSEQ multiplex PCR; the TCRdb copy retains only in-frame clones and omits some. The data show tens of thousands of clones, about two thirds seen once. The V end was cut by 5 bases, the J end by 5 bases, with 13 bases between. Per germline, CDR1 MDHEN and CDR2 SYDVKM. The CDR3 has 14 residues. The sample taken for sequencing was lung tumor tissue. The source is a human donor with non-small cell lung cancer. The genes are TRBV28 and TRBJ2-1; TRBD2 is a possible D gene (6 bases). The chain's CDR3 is CASSTGRVDNEQFF. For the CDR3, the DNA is TGTGCCAGCAGTACCGGGAGAGTTGACAATGAGCAGTTCTTC.